Listed below are T cell receptor beta chains from one sample, sequenced in a study of blood T cells in healthy people across ages. In TCRdb, the 5' RACE reads were re-called with MiXCR into one record per CDR3 protein. The sample carries 710,000 or so distinct CDR3 sequences, about a fifth recorded once. Sequenced material: blood. These receptors were obtained from a man between 65 and 80 years old in good health. The CDR3 runs from the conserved cysteine through the conserved F or W.

CSAQTGHTEAFF	TRBV20-1	TRBJ1-1
CACSRLAGSGELFF	TRBV3-1	TRBJ2-2
CASTDRANGNTIYF	TRBV25-1	TRBJ1-3
CATRARERGSDTQYF	TRBV24-1	TRBJ2-3
CATSDLGIHNEQFF	TRBV24-1	TRBJ2-1
CSARDQDRGSGELFF	TRBV20-1	TRBJ2-2
CASSPVSGTTKDTQYF	TRBV5-1	TRBJ2-3
CSARAQGGEQFF	TRBV20-1	TRBJ2-1
CASSPINTQYF	TRBV7-2	TRBJ2-3
CSASTHKGNQPQHF	TRBV20-1	TRBJ1-5
CSAILGVNEQFF	TRBV20-1	TRBJ2-1
CASSPKQGKGSTDTQYF	TRBV7-6	TRBJ2-3
CASSFKHPGANEQFF	TRBV12-3/TRBV12-4	TRBJ2-1
CASRFGTSGETQYF	TRBV3-1	TRBJ2-5
CSARGGGGNEKLFF	TRBV20-1	TRBJ1-4
CASRRDRVEKLFF	TRBV6-5	TRBJ1-4
CASSPWGQGTDTQYF	TRBV18	TRBJ2-3
CASSLVGALTYEQYF	TRBV5-6	TRBJ2-7
CASSPLGQGSTEAFF	TRBV18	TRBJ1-1
CASSHRGGAQYF	TRBV7-2	TRBJ2-5
CAISGDLQETQYF	TRBV10-3	TRBJ2-5
CASSLDWGARYGYTF	TRBV5-1	TRBJ1-2
CASSPEGSSYNEQFF	TRBV4-1	TRBJ2-1
CASSLWDSNPREAFF	TRBV12-3/TRBV12-4	TRBJ1-1
CAGSPDPGQGNIQYF	TRBV3-1	TRBJ2-4
CASSDAGVLEKLFF	TRBV2	TRBJ1-4
CAIGVGFSKGETQYF	TRBV10-3	TRBJ2-5
CASTRGDREQYF	TRBV6-5	NA
CASSPRGQRNQPQHF	TRBV5-6	TRBJ1-5
CASSPREQGNTEAFF	TRBV18	TRBJ1-1
CASSWGTMGTQYF	TRBV11-2	NA
CASSSEGGPYNEQFF	TRBV7-8	TRBJ2-1
CASSLVGMQPQHF	TRBV7-9	TRBJ1-5
CASRTAGGRTREQYF	TRBV28	TRBJ2-7
CASSRTLGSYNSPLHF	TRBV5-1	TRBJ1-6
CAISEQDRGPNYGYTF	TRBV10-3	TRBJ1-2
CASSLRVLASNEQFF	TRBV5-6	NA
CASSSVDRGQGEKLFF	TRBV7-2	TRBJ1-4
CASSQNMDAEAFF	TRBV14	TRBJ1-1
CASSLVSRDGNEKLFF	TRBV7-2	TRBJ1-4
CASSLGHRSSGANVLTF	TRBV7-2	TRBJ2-6
CASSLHEGAEAFF	TRBV3-1	TRBJ1-1
CATHSRDSYGYTF	TRBV6-5	TRBJ1-2
CASSSDRGVKEKLFF	TRBV5-1	TRBJ1-4
CAISDGQSSSGANVLTF	TRBV10-3	TRBJ2-6
CASSLTISGGIQETQYF	TRBV4-1	TRBJ2-5
CASTPPGGRGSEHF	TRBV6-5	TRBJ1-5
CASTPGGAGYGYTF	TRBV5-1	TRBJ1-2
CSALWANEQFF	TRBV29-1	TRBJ2-1